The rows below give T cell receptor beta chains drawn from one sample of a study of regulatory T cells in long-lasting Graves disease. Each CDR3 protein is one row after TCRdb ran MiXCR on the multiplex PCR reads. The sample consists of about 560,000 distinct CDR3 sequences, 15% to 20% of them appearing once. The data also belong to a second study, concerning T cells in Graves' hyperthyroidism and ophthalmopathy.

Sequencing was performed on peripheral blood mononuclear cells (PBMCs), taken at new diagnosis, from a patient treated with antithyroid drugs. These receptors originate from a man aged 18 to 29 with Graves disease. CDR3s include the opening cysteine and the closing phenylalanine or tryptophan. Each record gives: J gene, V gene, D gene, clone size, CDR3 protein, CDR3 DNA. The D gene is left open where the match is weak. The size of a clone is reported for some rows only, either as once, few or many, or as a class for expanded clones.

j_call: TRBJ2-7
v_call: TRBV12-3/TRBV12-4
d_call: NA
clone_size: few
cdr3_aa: CASSFLGQDISYEQYF
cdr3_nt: TGTGCCAGCAGTTTCTTAGGGCAGGATATCTCCTACGAGCAGTACTTC

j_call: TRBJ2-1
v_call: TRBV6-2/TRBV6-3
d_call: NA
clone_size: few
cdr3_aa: CASSYFPTRAGNEQFF
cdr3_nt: TGTGCCAGCAGTTACTTCCCGACAAGGGCAGGGAATGAGCAGTTCTTC

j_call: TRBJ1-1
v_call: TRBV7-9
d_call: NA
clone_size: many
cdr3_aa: CASSPSPTEAFF
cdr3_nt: TGTGCCAGCAGCCCGTCCCCCACTGAAGCTTTCTTT

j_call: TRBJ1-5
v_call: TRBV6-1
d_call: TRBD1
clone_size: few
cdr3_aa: CASSGSLTGGNQPQHF
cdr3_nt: TGTGCCAGCAGTGGAAGCTTGACAGGGGGAAATCAGCCCCAGCATTTT

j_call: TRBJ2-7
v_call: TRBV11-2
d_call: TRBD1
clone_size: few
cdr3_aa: CASSRPDRAYEQYF
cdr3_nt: TGCGCCAGCAGCCGACCGGACAGGGCTTACGAGCAGTACTTC

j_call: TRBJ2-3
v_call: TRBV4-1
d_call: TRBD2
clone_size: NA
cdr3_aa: CASRLGLAEGTDTQYF
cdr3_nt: TGCGCCAGCAGGCTGGGACTAGCGGAAGGCACAGATACGCAGTATTTT

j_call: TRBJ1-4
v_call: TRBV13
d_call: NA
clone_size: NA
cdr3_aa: CASRHVQNNEKLFF
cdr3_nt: TGTGCCAGCAGGCACGTCCAAAATAATGAAAAACTGTTTTTT

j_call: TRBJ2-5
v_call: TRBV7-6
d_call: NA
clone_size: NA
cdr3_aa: CASSLRPIGLPAETQYF
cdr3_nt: TGTGCCAGCAGCCTGAGACCCATTGGACTCCCTGCAGAGACCCAGTACTTC

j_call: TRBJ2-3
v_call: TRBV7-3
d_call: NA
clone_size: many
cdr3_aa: CASSTLESDTQYF
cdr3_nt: TGTGCCAGCAGCACTCTAGAGTCAGATACGCAGTATTTT

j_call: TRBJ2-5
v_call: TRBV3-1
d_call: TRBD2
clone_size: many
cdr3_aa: CASNRGTGTRETQYF
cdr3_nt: TGTGCCAGCAACCGGGGGACCGGGACTAGAGAGACCCAGTACTTC

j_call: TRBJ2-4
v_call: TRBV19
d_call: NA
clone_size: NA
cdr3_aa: CASSPQGAKNIQYF
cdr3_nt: TGTGCCAGTAGTCCACAGGGAGCCAAAAACATTCAGTACTTC

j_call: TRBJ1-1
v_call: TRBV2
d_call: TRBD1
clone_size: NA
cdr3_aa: CASSEGQAFGTEAFF
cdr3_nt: TGTGCCAGCAGTGAGGGACAGGCCTTCGGCACTGAAGCTTTCTTT

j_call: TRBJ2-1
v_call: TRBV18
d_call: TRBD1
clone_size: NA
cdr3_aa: CASSPRQGINEQSF
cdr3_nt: TGTGCCAGCTCACCACGACAGGGAATCAATGAGCAGTCCTTC

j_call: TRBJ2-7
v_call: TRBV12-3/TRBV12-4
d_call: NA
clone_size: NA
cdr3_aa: CASSRDTPYEQYF
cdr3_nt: TGTGCCAGCAGCCGGGACACCCCCTACGAGCAGTACTTC

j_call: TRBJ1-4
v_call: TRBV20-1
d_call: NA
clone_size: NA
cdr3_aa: CSARKGNEKLFF
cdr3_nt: TGCAGTGCTAGGAAGGGTAATGAAAAACTGTTTTTT

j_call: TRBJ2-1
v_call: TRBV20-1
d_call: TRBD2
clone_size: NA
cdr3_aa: CSAPGGLAGIAYNEQFF
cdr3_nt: TGCAGTGCACCGGGGGGACTAGCGGGAATCGCCTACAATGAGCAGTTCTTC

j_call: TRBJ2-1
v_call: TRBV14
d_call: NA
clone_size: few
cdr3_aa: CASSQVGTSNNEQFF
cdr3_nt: TGTGCCAGCAGCCAAGTCGGGACTTCTAACAATGAGCAGTTCTTC

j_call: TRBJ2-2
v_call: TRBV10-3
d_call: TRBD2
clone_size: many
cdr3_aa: CAISASGGQKEGGELFF
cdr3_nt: TGTGCCATCAGTGCGAGCGGGGGCCAAAAAGAAGGCGGGGAGCTGTTTTTT

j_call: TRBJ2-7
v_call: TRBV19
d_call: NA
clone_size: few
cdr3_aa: CASSAHPAGYEQYF
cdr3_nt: TGTGCCAGTAGTGCCCACCCAGCGGGCTACGAGCAGTACTTC

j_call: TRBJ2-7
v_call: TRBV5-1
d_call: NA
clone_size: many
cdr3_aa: CASSLGKNVFLDYEQYF
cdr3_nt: TGCGCCAGCAGCTTGGGCAAGAATGTGTTTTTGGATTACGAGCAGTACTTC